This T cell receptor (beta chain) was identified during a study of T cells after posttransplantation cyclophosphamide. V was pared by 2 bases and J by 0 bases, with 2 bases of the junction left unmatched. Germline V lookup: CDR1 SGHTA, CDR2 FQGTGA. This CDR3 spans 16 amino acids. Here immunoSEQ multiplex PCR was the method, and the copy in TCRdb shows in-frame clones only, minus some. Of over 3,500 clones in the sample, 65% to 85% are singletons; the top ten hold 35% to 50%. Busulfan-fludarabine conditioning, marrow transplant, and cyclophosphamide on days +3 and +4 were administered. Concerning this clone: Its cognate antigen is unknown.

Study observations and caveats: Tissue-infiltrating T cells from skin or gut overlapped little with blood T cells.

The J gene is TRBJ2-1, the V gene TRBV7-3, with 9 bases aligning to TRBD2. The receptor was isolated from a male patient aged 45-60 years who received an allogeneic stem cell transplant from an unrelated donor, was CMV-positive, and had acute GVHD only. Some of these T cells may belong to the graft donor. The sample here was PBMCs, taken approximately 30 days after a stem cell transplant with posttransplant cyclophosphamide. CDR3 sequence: CASSLLAGSSYNEQFF. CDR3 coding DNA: TGTGCCAGCAGCTTACTAGCGGGAAGCTCCTACAATGAGCAGTTCTTC.